What follows describes a single T cell receptor beta chain. Its specificity is unknown. V lost 0 bases, J lost 5 bases, and 14 bases lay in between. The CDR3 has 16 amino acids. Germline lookup yields CDR1 MNHEY and CDR2 SVGAGI. This table comes from immunoSEQ multiplex PCR, and its TCRdb copy is limited to in-frame clones, with some not included. The sample lists 150,000 to 200,000 clones; roughly 90% were seen once. The data originate from a study of cytomegalovirus exposure and HLA in healthy donors. Notes on the study in general: Most TCR sequences proved rare, with some public TCRs found in many donors.

The sequence came from a woman in her twenties or thirties in good health and CMV-seronegative. V is TRBV6-5 and J is TRBJ1-5; perhaps TRBD1 as D (5 bases). The material sequenced was PBMCs. The CDR3: CASSYSWGGFDQPQHF. In DNA, the CDR3 is TGTGCCAGCAGTTACTCGTGGGGGGGGTTCGATCAGCCCCAGCATTTT.